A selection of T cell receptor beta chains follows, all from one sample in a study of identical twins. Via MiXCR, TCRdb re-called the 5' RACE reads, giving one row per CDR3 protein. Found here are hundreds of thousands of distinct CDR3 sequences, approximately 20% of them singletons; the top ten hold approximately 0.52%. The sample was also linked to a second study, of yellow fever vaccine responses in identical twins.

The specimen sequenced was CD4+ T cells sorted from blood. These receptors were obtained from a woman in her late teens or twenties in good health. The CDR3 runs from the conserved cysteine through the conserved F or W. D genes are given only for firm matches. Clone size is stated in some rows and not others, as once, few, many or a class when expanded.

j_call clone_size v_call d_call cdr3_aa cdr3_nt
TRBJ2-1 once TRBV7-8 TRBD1 CASSSDRGYYNEQFF TGTGCCAGCAGCTCCGACAGGGGCTACTACAATGAGCAGTTCTTC
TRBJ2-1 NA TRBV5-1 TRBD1 CASSQRQGNYNEQFF TGCGCCAGCAGCCAACGACAGGGCAATTACAATGAGCAGTTCTTC
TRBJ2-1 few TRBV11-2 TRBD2 CASSQKASGIYEQFF TGTGCCAGCAGCCAAAAGGCTAGCGGGATATATGAGCAGTTCTTC
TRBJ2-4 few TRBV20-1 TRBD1 CSAHYRGQGNIQYF TGCAGTGCCCATTACAGGGGGCAGGGAAACATTCAGTACTTC
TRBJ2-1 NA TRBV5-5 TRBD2 CASSLLGLAGSNEQFF TGTGCCAGCAGCTTGTTGGGACTAGCGGGAAGCAATGAGCAGTTCTTC
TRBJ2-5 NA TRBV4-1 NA CASSQGTVEETQYF TGCGCCAGCAGCCAAGGGACCGTGGAAGAGACCCAGTACTTC
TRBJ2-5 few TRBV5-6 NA CASSLPSAAQETQYF TGTGCCAGCAGCTTACCTAGCGCAGCACAAGAGACCCAGTACTTC
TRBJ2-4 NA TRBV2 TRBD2 CASRTLAGGLAKNIQYF TGTGCCAGCAGGACCTTAGCGGGAGGCCTAGCCAAAAACATTCAGTACTTC
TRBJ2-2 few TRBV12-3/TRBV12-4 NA CASNLGQNTGELFF TGTGCCAGCAACCTAGGACAGAACACCGGGGAGCTGTTTTTT
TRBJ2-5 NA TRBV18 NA CASSPRDFSETQYF TGTGCCAGCTCACCTCGGGACTTTTCGGAGACCCAGTACTTC
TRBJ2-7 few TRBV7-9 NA CASSLVGPYEQYF TGTGCCAGCAGCTTAGTAGGCCCCTACGAGCAGTACTTC
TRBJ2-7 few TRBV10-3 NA CAIAGDLVRDEQYF TGTGCCATAGCTGGGGACCTCGTTCGGGACGAGCAGTACTTC
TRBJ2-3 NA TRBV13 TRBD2 CASSLGGRALADTQYF TGTGCCAGCAGCTTAGGCGGGAGGGCCCTCGCAGATACGCAGTATTTT
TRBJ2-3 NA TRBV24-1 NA CATSDPGGANTDTQYF TGTGCCACCAGTGACCCCGGAGGAGCAAACACAGATACGCAGTATTTT
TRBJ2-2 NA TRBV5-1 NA CASSLALTMPTGELFF TGCGCCAGCAGCTTGGCCCTGACAATGCCCACCGGGGAGCTGTTTTTT
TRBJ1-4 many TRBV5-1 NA CASNFGGTNEKLFF TGCGCCAGCAACTTTGGGGGGACTAATGAAAAACTGTTTTTT
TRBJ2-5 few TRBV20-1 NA CSARDPASETQYF TGCAGTGCTAGAGATCCGGCGTCGGAGACCCAGTACTTC
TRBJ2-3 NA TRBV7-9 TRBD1 CASSSNRGRADTQYF TGTGCCAGCAGCTCCAACAGGGGGCGGGCAGATACGCAGTATTTT
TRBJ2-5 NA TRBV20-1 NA CSVPRRGETQYF TGCAGTGTCCCTCGCAGGGGAGAGACCCAGTACTTC
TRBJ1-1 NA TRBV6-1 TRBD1 CASSKAPNRGYFVPEAFF TGTGCCAGCAGTAAAGCCCCGAACAGGGGGTATTTTGTCCCTGAAGCTTTCTTT
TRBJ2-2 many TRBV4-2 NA CASSLLWENGELFF TGTGCCAGCAGTCTTTTATGGGAGAACGGGGAGCTGTTTTTT
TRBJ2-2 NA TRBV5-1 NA CASSPWANTGELFF TGCGCCAGCAGCCCCTGGGCGAACACCGGGGAGCTGTTTTTT